This T cell receptor beta chain stems from a study of patients and donors after allogeneic stem cell transplantation. From the RT-PCR reads, TCRdb called clonotypes with MiXCR, one entry per CDR3 protein. This sample has approximately 210,000 distinct CDR3 sequences, with around 41% found just once. CDR3 length: 12 residues. Trimming removed 10 bases from V and 3 bases from J; junction bases left unmatched: 4. The sample consisted of blood, either unsorted or a sorted T cell fraction (not recorded which). The TCR comes from a human donor who was either an allogeneic HSCT recipient or a stem cell or donor lymphocyte infusion donor (not recorded which). It is not recorded whose cells these are; they may come from a transplant donor. This chain links TRBV12-3 or TRBV12-4 with TRBJ1-1; 8 bases are a match to TRBD1. This CDR3 reads CATTTGDTEAFF. The CDR3 DNA follows: TGTGCCACCACGACAGGGGACACTGAAGCTTTCTTT.